Below are 16 T cell receptor beta chains sequenced from a single sample in a study of T cell repertoires in cytomegalovirus infection (dated by TCRdb to the late 2010s). Instrument used: Illumina HiSeq 1500. TCRdb redid the processing of the public reads, applying fastp at Q25 and MiXCR, and retained in-frame beta chains. All rows with the same CDR3 protein become a single entry with the most common DNA and genes. This sample comprises about 310,000 distinct CDR3 sequences, 15% to 20% of them detected only once. Of the sample, around 12% falls within the top ten clones. Sequencing was performed on PBMCs. The receptors stem from a human donor in good health (CMV status not recorded). Some clones in this sample may be carry-over from other donors' samples.

This chain connects TRBV6-6 to TRBJ2-5; perhaps TRBD2 as D (5 bases). V lost 0 bases and J lost 2, with 10 bases in between. The CDR3 extends over 15 amino acids. Germline CDR1 MNHNY, CDR2 SVGAGI (reference sequence). CDR3 sequence: CASSYSRVVQETQYF. Here the CDR3 DNA reads TGTGCCAGCAGTTACTCGCGGGTGGTACAAGAGACCCAGTACTTC.

This clonotype showed up many times. The chain combines TRBV7-9 with TRBJ1-2, with TRBD1 identical over 7 bases. Per the germline V gene, CDR1 is SEHNR and CDR2 is FQNEAQ (reference sequence). Trimming at V came to 3 bases and at J to 5 bases, leaving 6 bases not matched to a gene. The CDR3 is 14 residues long. CDR3 in DNA: TGTGCCAGCAGCTTCCCCGAACAGGGGTATGGCTACACCTTC. Translated: CASSFPEQGYGYTF.

This clonotype was seen a few times. This chain links TRBV5-4 with TRBJ1-2; D is unclear. Germline CDR1 and CDR2: SGHNT and YYREEE (reference sequence). This CDR3 contains 15 residues. With 0 bases removed from V and 0 bases from J, the gap between germline ends came to 9 bases. The DNA of the CDR3 is TGTGCCAGCAGCTTGGGATCAGGAACTAACTATGGCTACACCTTC. It codes for CASSLGSGTNYGYTF.

The chain combines TRBV27 with TRBJ2-1; tentatively, D is TRBD1 (6 bases). V lost 3 bases to trimming and J lost 7 bases, with 16 bases between them. The CDR3 totals 15 residues. From germline, CDR1 is MNHEY and CDR2 SMNVEV (reference sequence). CDR3 nucleotides: TGTGCCAGCAGTTTTCAGGGGCCAGGGACGAATGAGCAGTTCTTC. Its protein product is CASSFQGPGTNEQFF.

This chain links TRBV7-9 with TRBJ2-2; tentatively, D is TRBD1 (5 bases). The CDR3 contains 14 residues. Trimming pared 3 bases from V and 6 bases from J, leaving 11 bases between. Germline CDR1 is SEHNR and CDR2 is FQNEAQ (reference sequence). CDR3 DNA sequence: TGTGCCAGCAGCTTCACCTGGGGCGCCGGGGAGCTGTTTTTT. Translating it yields CASSFTWGAGELFF.

This clonotype was detected only a few times. The V gene is TRBV28, the J gene TRBJ1-2; D may be TRBD1 (5 bases). Germline V CDR1 and CDR2: MDHEN, SYDVKM. The CDR3 consists of 14 residues. Trimming stripped 3 bases from V and 7 bases from J, with 15 bases between. The CDR3 reads CASSFSSQGRGYTF. DNA of the CDR3: TGTGCCAGCAGTTTTTCCTCGCAGGGTCGTGGCTACACCTTC.

A remark on this clonotype: A much larger clone differs by one base, so this may be a read error. This rearrangement joins TRBV28 to TRBJ2-3; D might be TRBD1 (6 bases). Trimming took 6 bases from V and 2 from J, leaving 15 bases between them. Germline V gene data show CDR1 as MDHEN and CDR2 as SYDVKM. The CDR3 loop spans 15 amino acids. CDR3 region: CASSSQGSDTDTQYF. The DNA for the CDR3 is TGTGCCAGCAGCTCCCAGGGGTCAGACACAGATACGCAGTATTTT.

This clonotype has a handful of counts. The chain uses TRBV20-1 and TRBJ1-5; D might be TRBD1 (6 bases). The CDR3 runs to 12 residues. Germline V gene lookup returns CDR1 DFQATT and CDR2 SNEGSKA (reference sequence). Trimming took 6 bases from V and 9 from J, leaving 15 bases between them. The CDR3 protein is CSAGTGKLPQHF. The CDR3 nucleotides are TGCAGTGCAGGAACAGGGAAATTGCCCCAGCATTTT.

The chain recombines TRBV5-1 with TRBJ2-1; a weak D match, TRBD1 (5 bases). Between the trimmed V and J ends, which lost 0 bases and 5 bases, there was a span of 12 bases. CDR3 size: 15 residues. Germline-derived CDR1 and CDR2 are SGHRS and YFSETQ. The CDR3 loop reads CASSLVLGRNNEQFF. The CDR3 nucleotides are TGCGCCAGCAGCTTGGTTTTGGGGCGAAACAATGAGCAGTTCTTC. Full variable domain (rest looked up from reference TRBV5-1 and TRBJ2-1): KAGVTQTPRYLIKTRGQQVTLSCSPISGHRSVSWYQQTPGQGLQFLFEYFSETQRNKGNFPGRFSGRQFSNSRSEMNVSTLELGDSALYLCASSLVLGRNNEQFFGPGTRLTVL.

The V call is TRBV12-5, the J call TRBJ1-4; the match to TRBD1 covers 8 bases. The ends lost 1 base at V and 5 bases at J; junction bases unmatched: 3. The CDR3 contains 15 residues. Germline V lookup: CDR1 LGHNT, CDR2 FRNRAP. The CDR3, as DNA: TGTGCTAGTGGTTTGGCCCGGGACAGGAATGAAAAACTGTTTTTT. It yields the protein CASGLARDRNEKLFF.

This clonotype was picked up a small number of times. The chain employs TRBV5-6 and TRBJ2-5; D not resolved. The CDR3 runs 13 residues. CDR1 SGHDT and CDR2 YYEEEE come from the germline V gene. Trimming pared 0 bases from V and 0 bases from J, leaving 3 bases between. The CDR3 spells CASSLVYQETQYF. CDR3 bases: TGTGCCAGCAGCTTGGTATACCAAGAGACCCAGTACTTC.

This clonotype has at least ten counts. V usage is TRBV7-9 and J usage is TRBJ1-2, with 11 bases fitting TRBD1. With V trimmed by 3 bases and J by 7 bases, 10 bases remained unmatched. The CDR3 extends over 16 amino acids. CDR1 and CDR2 from the germline V gene are SEHNR and FQNEAQ (reference sequence). The CDR3 sequence: CASSFIRGQGAAGYTF. CDR3 in DNA: TGTGCCAGCAGCTTCATTAGAGGACAGGGGGCGGCTGGCTACACCTTC.

The sample holds many counts of this clonotype. The rearrangement links TRBV6-1 to TRBJ2-3; D is possibly TRBD1 or TRBD2 (7 bases each). CDR3 length: 15 amino acids. CDR1 and CDR2 (germline): MNHNS, SASEGT. V gave up 5 bases and J gave up 3 bases, with 15 bases separating them. The CDR3 region has the DNA TGTGCCAGCAGTCCTGGGACAGCGGGGACAGATACGCAGTATTTT. This gives the protein CASSPGTAGTDTQYF.

This clonotype has a handful of counts. This rearrangement joins TRBV6-6 to TRBJ1-5; TRBD1 matches at 9 bases. Germline trimming cut 8 bases from V and 6 bases from J; bases unmatched to any gene: 5. Germline CDR1 is MNHNY and CDR2 is SVGAGI (reference sequence). The CDR3 extends over 13 amino acids. The CDR3 nucleotides read TGTGCCAGCGGAGGACAGGGGACTCAGCCCCAGCATTTT. Protein: CASGGQGTQPQHF.

This chain links TRBV24-1 with TRBJ2-7; D uncertain. The CDR3 is 14 residues long. Germline CDR1 is KGHDR and CDR2 is SFDVKD. The V gene lost 2 bases and the J gene lost 3 bases, with 10 bases spanning the gap. This chain's CDR3 is CATSDSGRNYEQYF. CDR3 bases: TGTGCCACCAGTGATTCAGGACGGAACTACGAGCAGTACTTC.

The chain recombines TRBV3-1 with TRBJ2-7, with a weak D call TRBD2 (5 bases). CDR1 and CDR2 (germline): LGHDT, YNNKEL (reference sequence). The CDR3 spans 13 residues. V lost 4 bases and J 5 bases, leaving 12 bases between the germline ends. The CDR3 loop is CASSLLAGHEQYF. The CDR3 DNA reads TGTGCCAGCAGCCTCCTCGCGGGCCACGAGCAGTACTTC.